This TCR beta chain stems from a study of regulatory T cells in long-lasting Graves disease. Findings and limits, study-wide: Segments TRBV28, TRBJ1-2 and TRBJ2-5 showed preferential usage in persistent disease. Graves' patients with persistent disease showed TCR diversity lower than patients newly diagnosed.

As for time point: newly diagnosed GD, antithyroid drugs for less than 3 months. Researchers made the TCR library from RNA that was extracted from PBMCs. V gave up 3 bases and J gave up 4 bases; unmatched junction bases: 2. The V gene's germline CDR1 is DFQATT and CDR2 SNEGSKA (reference sequence). CDR3 length: 15 amino acids. This clonotype was counted at least ten times. What it binds is not known. HTBI primers from iRepertoire and Arm-PCR of CDR3 regions yielded the TCR beta libraries. TCRdb ran MiXCR on the multiplex PCR reads and lists one entry per CDR3 protein. This table holds about 450,000 distinct CDR3 sequences, roughly 17% found once. The same data also contributed to another study, on T cells in Graves' hyperthyroidism and ophthalmopathy. That work states: Each patient was aged 18 to 65 and had newly diagnosed hyperthyroidism of under 2 months' duration. The diagnostic basis comprised clinical symptoms, serum thyroxine and TRAb, thyroid ultrasound and orbital computed tomography.

The source of this sequence is a woman aged 25-40 years with Graves disease. Sequences were derived from peripheral blood mononuclear cells (PBMCs), sampled at new diagnosis, from a patient treated with antithyroid drugs. This chain uses TRBV20-1 with TRBJ2-1; TRBD2 matches 14 bases. CDR3 amino acids: CSARRLAGGYNEQFF. The CDR3 DNA reads TGCAGTGCTAGGAGACTAGCGGGAGGGTACAATGAGCAGTTCTTC.